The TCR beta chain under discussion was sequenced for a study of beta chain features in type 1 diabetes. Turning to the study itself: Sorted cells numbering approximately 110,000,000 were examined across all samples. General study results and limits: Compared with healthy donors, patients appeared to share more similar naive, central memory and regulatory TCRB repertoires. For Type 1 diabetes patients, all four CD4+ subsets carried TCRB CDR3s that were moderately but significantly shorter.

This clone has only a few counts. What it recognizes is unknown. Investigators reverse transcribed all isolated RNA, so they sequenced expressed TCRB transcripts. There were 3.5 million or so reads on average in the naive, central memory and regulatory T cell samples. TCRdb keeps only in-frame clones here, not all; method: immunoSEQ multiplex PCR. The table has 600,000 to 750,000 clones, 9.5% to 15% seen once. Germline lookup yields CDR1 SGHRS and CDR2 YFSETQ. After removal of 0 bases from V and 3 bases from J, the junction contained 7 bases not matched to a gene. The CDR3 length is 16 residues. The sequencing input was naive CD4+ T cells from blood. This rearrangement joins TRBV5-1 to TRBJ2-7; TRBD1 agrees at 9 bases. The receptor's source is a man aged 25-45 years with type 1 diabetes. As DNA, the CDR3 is TGCGCCAGCAGCTTGGCGGCCGGGACAGGGTTCTACGAGCAGTACTTC. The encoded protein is CASSLAAGTGFYEQYF.